This T cell receptor beta chain was obtained from a study of cytomegalovirus exposure and HLA in healthy donors. A remark on this clone: Its antigen is undetermined.

Study observations and caveats: Whilst most TCR sequences proved rare, a subset of public TCRs occurred across many donors. Prior analysis indicated that the majority of TCR beta V segments exhibited productivity approximately 90% or approximately 30% of the time.

The PCR ran on 60 Vbeta and 13 Jbeta primers. The table came from immunoSEQ multiplex PCR; TCRdb's copy has only in-frame clones and leaves some out. The profile shows some 120,000 clones, approximately 80% of them singletons. The CDR3 extends over 18 amino acids. Germline V gene sequence: CDR1 SGHAT, CDR2 FQNNGV. Trimming removed 2 bases at V and 3 bases at J, with 22 bases between. The sample taken for sequencing was PBMCs. This TCR derives from a man in his forties or fifties in good health and CMV-seronegative. V usage is TRBV11-2 and J usage is TRBJ1-2; D perhaps matches TRBD1 (5 bases). The CDR3 reads CASSLPEGGVSVDYGYTF. DNA for the CDR3: TGTGCCAGCAGCTTACCCGAGGGAGGGGTCAGTGTGGACTATGGCTACACCTTC.